A single TCR beta chain is shown here with its context. Its antigen remains unidentified. The data derive from a study of metastatic and nonmetastatic thyroid tumors. Overall study: Comparison of repertoires was carried out across blood and tumor or nodule tissue from malignant and benign thyroid patients. Findings and limits, study-wide: It was reportedly found that TCR beta diversity was significantly higher in malignant thyroid tumors than in benign nodules, a difference seen in both blood and tumor samples.

No patient had received any treatment before thyroid surgery. Authors' analysis steps: CDR3 was compared across clinicopathological groups, and the resulting differences were used to build a distant-metastasis classifier for papillary thyroid cancer. TCRdb re-analyzed the PCR reads through MiXCR. TCRdb, rather than the study authors, made the V and J calls. In the table there are about 21,000 clones, about 31% of which are singletons. Sample: adjacent normal tissue. This sequence was found in a female donor with papillary thyroid cancer or a benign thyroid nodule (not recorded which). Some clones in this sample may be carry-over from other donors' samples.

The CDR3 DNA reads TGTGCCTGGAAGAAGACGGCGGGCGGCACAGATACGCAGTATTTT. Translated, it gives CAWKKTAGGTDTQYF. This chain connects TRBV30 to TRBJ2-3; weak D call: TRBD2 (5 bases). V lost 4 bases to trimming and J lost 1 base, with 15 bases between them. Germline values: CDR1 GTSNPN, CDR2 SVGIG (reference sequence). The CDR3 runs 15 residues.